This paragraph reports one T cell receptor beta chain. RNA, at about 0.45 to 1 ug, was reverse transcribed with random hexamers. immunoSEQ multiplex PCR amplified TCR beta CDR3 across 54 Vbeta, 13 Jbeta. TCRdb re-called the immunoSEQ multiplex PCR reads through MiXCR, storing one row per CDR3 protein. Counted here are over 350,000 distinct CDR3 sequences, around 83% occurring once; the ten biggest clones make up under 0.15%. The data stem from a study of CD8 T cells in Susac syndrome. The TCR originated in a human donor with multiple sclerosis. Sequenced material: CD8+ T cells from PBMCs.

This CDR3 is CASSTGSGQGSYEQYF. In DNA form, the CDR3 reads TGTGCCAGCAGTACCGGGTCGGGCCAGGGGTCCTACGAGCAGTACTTC. The genes are TRBV27 and TRBJ2-7, with D possibly matching TRBD1 (6 bases). The germline gives CDR1 MNHEY, CDR2 SMNVEV (reference sequence). This CDR3 has 16 residues. Trimming shortened V by 5 bases and J by 1 base, and 18 bases separated the two germline ends.